Below are 25 T cell receptor beta chains sequenced from a single sample in a study of identical twins. MiXCR, applied by TCRdb to the 5' RACE reads, yields one record per CDR3 protein. In the table there are roughly 750,000 distinct CDR3 sequences, 21% of which are singletons. A further study also used this sample, focusing on T cells expressing NK-cell markers.

The sequencing input was PBMCs. These receptors were collected from a woman aged 18-29 years in good health.

The chain joins TRBV7-8 to TRBJ2-5; tentatively, D is TRBD2 (5 bases). This CDR3 is 16 amino acids long. Germline CDR1 and CDR2: SGHVS and FQNEAQ. The V end lost 5 bases, the J end lost 5 bases, and 21 bases lay between the germline ends. The CDR3 region is CASSPRMWGTRETQYF. The CDR3 DNA reads TGTGCCAGCAGCCCCCGTATGTGGGGAACTAGGGAGACCCAGTACTTC.

The chain couples TRBV5-1 to TRBJ1-6; TRBD1 is a possible D gene (6 bases). The CDR3 has 16 residues. V lost 2 bases and J 0 bases, leaving 9 bases between the germline ends. Germline V lookup: CDR1 SGHRS, CDR2 YFSETQ. The CDR3 DNA reads TGCGCCAGCAGCTTAGACAGGAGCTCCTATAATTCACCCCTCCACTTT. It is translated as CASSLDRSSYNSPLHF.

Of note for this clonotype: A read error may produce the germline difference seen at one junction end. V is TRBV20-1 and J is TRBJ2-7; no clear D. Germline-derived CDR1 and CDR2 are DFQATT and SNEGSKA (reference sequence). This CDR3 is 12 amino acids long. CDR3 in amino acids: CSARDSRYERYF. The CDR3, as DNA: TGCAGTGCTAGAGATAGCCGATACGAGCGGTACTTC.

This clonotype was found a few times. The rearrangement joins TRBV20-1 to TRBJ2-7, with 12 bases aligning to TRBD2. CDR3 length: 15 residues. Losses at the gene ends were 0 bases for V and 4 bases for J; bases not matched to a gene: 4. Germline assignment: CDR1 DFQATT and CDR2 SNEGSKA (reference sequence). CDR3 bases: TGCAGTGCTAGAGATGCCCTAGCGGGAGGGTACGAGCAGTACTTC. Translation: CSARDALAGGYEQYF.

This clonotype has just a few counts. The rearrangement uses TRBV10-3 and TRBJ1-1; D remains ambiguous. Looked up from germline, CDR1 is ENHRY and CDR2 is SYGVKD. The CDR3 runs to 12 residues. V was shortened by 3 bases and J by 9 bases, with 11 bases between the two germline ends. The CDR3 reads CAISESQHQAFF. CDR3 sequence (DNA): TGTGCCATCAGTGAAAGTCAGCACCAAGCTTTCTTT.

The chain links TRBV5-1 to TRBJ2-3; TRBD2 matches at 8 bases. Germline CDR1 reads SGHRS; CDR2 reads YFSETQ. The CDR3 contains 15 residues. Losses at the gene ends were 2 bases for V and 4 bases for J; bases not matched to a gene: 6. The CDR3: CASSFLRGAPDTQYF. The DNA of the CDR3 is TGCGCCAGCAGCTTTCTGCGGGGGGCCCCAGATACGCAGTATTTT.

At least ten counts were recorded for this clonotype. The V call is TRBV20-1, the J call TRBJ2-1; possibly TRBD2 for D (6 bases). The CDR3 sequence is 11 residues long. Germline lookup yields CDR1 DFQATT and CDR2 SNEGSKA (reference sequence). V was pared by 3 bases and J by 10 bases, with 10 bases between. The CDR3 region has the DNA TGCAGTGCTAGGGCCGCGGGAGAGCAGTTCTTC. This codes for CSARAAGEQFF.

This clonotype was found a few times. The rearrangement uses TRBV12-3 or TRBV12-4 and TRBJ2-7, with D unclear. The CDR3 runs 15 residues. The germline V and J ends were trimmed by 3 bases and 6 bases, with 18 bases remaining between them. In nucleotides, the CDR3 is TGTGCCAGCAGTTTGACCGCCTTAAACCCTCTCGAGCAGTACTTC. Its translation is CASSLTALNPLEQYF.

This clonotype was seen more than once but under ten times. The J gene is TRBJ2-1, the V gene TRBV10-1; D is possibly TRBD2 (7 bases). In germline, CDR1 is WNHNN, CDR2 SYGVQD (reference sequence). V dropped 3 bases and J dropped 4 bases, with 16 bases sitting between them. The CDR3 sequence is 16 residues long. DNA for the CDR3: TGCGCCAGCAGTGATGTAGGGCGGGGGCCTTACAATGAGCAGTTCTTC. The encoded protein is CASSDVGRGPYNEQFF.

The V gene is TRBV30, the J gene TRBJ2-1, with 9 bases fitting TRBD1. V lost 0 bases to trimming and J lost 2 bases; unmatched junction nucleotides: 5. The CDR3 loop spans 16 amino acids. Germline CDR1 GTSNPN, CDR2 SVGIG (reference sequence). The CDR3 here is CAWSVGQGLTYNEQFF. The CDR3 coding sequence is TGTGCCTGGAGTGTGGGACAGGGACTCACCTACAATGAGCAGTTCTTC.

This clonotype turned up a few times. The chain couples TRBV5-5 to TRBJ2-5; weak D call: TRBD2 (5 bases). Trimming shortened V by 8 bases and J by 3 bases, and 14 bases separated the two germline ends. Germline V gene data show CDR1 as SGHKS and CDR2 as YYEKEE (reference sequence). The CDR3 has 13 residues. In DNA, the CDR3 is TGTGCCAGTCAACTAGTCTTTGAAGAGACCCAGTACTTC. It is translated as CASQLVFEETQYF.

This clonotype was detected ten times or more. The CDR3 DNA is TGTGCCAGCAGCTCTTTAGGGGCAGGGGAGCAGTACTTC. Amino acids: CASSSLGAGEQYF. The chain recombines TRBV7-2 with TRBJ2-7; possible D gene TRBD1, 5 bases. Trimming took off 4 bases at V and 7 bases at J, with 14 bases between the two ends. The CDR3 sequence is 13 residues long. Germline assignment: CDR1 SGHTA and CDR2 FQGNSA.

This clonotype appeared a few times. The chain joins TRBV20-1 to TRBJ2-5; possibly TRBD1 for D (6 bases). This CDR3 comprises 14 residues. V shed 5 bases and J shed 4 bases, with 17 bases lying between them. Germline-derived CDR1 and CDR2 are DFQATT and SNEGSKA (reference sequence). This CDR3 reads CSAASTGLVETQYF. The CDR3 nucleotides are TGCAGTGCTGCGTCCACAGGGTTGGTAGAGACCCAGTACTTC.

This clonotype was recorded a few times. This chain uses TRBV10-3 with TRBJ2-2; 15 bases agree with TRBD2. Looked up from germline, CDR1 is ENHRY and CDR2 is SYGVKD. Trimming at V came to 3 bases and at J to 7 bases, leaving 9 bases not matched to a gene. There are 18 residues in the CDR3. The CDR3 here is CAISDPGLAGGPYGELFF. The CDR3 coding sequence is TGTGCCATCAGTGACCCCGGACTAGCGGGGGGGCCGTACGGGGAGCTGTTTTTT.

The CDR3 region has the DNA TGCAGCGTTGGACTTCTCAGGCAGGGGGCTGGGGAGCAGTACTTC. This translates into CSVGLLRQGAGEQYF. The V call is TRBV29-1, the J call TRBJ2-7; 8 bases map to TRBD1. Germline V gene data show CDR1 as SQVTM and CDR2 as ANQGSEA. V trimming: 4 bases; J trimming: 7 bases; junction bases outside the gene matches: 15. The CDR3 totals 15 residues.

V usage is TRBV6-5 and J usage is TRBJ1-1; tentative D call: TRBD1 (6 bases). Trimming removed 5 bases from V and 10 bases from J, with 11 bases in between. The germline gives CDR1 MNHEY, CDR2 SVGAGI. The CDR3 loop spans 11 amino acids. This chain's CDR3 is CASSRYRVAFF. In nucleotides, the CDR3 is TGTGCCAGCAGTCGCTACAGGGTAGCTTTCTTT.

This clonotype was observed a handful of times. The V and J genes are TRBV12-5 and TRBJ2-3, with TRBD2 identical over 9 bases. CDR3 length: 15 amino acids. Germline CDR1 reads LGHNT; CDR2 reads FRNRAP. V lost 10 bases and J lost 1; bases outside the gene matches: 9. The CDR3, as DNA: TGTGCTACTCGAGGGCGGGAGGGGCGCACAGATACGCAGTATTTT. Its protein is CATRGREGRTDTQYF. Variable domain in full (rest from reference TRBV12-5 and TRBJ2-3): DARVTQTPRHKVTEMGQEVTMRCQPILGHNTVFWYRQTMMQGLELLAYFRNRAPLDDSGMPKDRFSAEMPDATLATLKIQPSEPRDSAVYFCATRGREGRTDTQYFGPGTRLTVL.

This clonotype was recorded a few times. The CDR3: CSARRTGRLTETQYF. The CDR3 DNA reads TGCAGTGCTAGGCGAACAGGGCGCCTAACAGAGACCCAGTACTTC. This sequence joins TRBV20-1 and TRBJ2-5; possible D gene TRBD1, 6 bases. Germline V lookup: CDR1 DFQATT, CDR2 SNEGSKA (reference sequence). V lost 3 bases and J lost 4, with 18 bases in between. This CDR3 is 15 amino acids long.

V gene TRBV5-6 combines with J gene TRBJ2-7; the D is unclear. CDR3 length equals 14 residues. V gave up 0 bases and J gave up 6 bases, with 13 bases separating them. CDR1 is SGHDT, CDR2 YYEEEE, per germline. This chain's CDR3 is CASSLVAGLGEQYF. CDR3 DNA sequence: TGTGCCAGCAGCTTGGTGGCCGGGCTTGGCGAGCAGTACTTC. Full variable domain (rest looked up from reference TRBV5-6 and TRBJ2-7): DAGVTQSPTHLIKTRGQQVTLRCSPKSGHDTVSWYQQALGQGPQFIFQYYEEEERQRGNFPDRFSGHQFPNYSSELNVNALLLGDSALYLCASSLVAGLGEQYFGPGTRLTVT.

This clonotype appeared a few times. The chain employs TRBV10-3 and TRBJ1-1, with 7 bases that match TRBD1. Germline assignment: CDR1 ENHRY and CDR2 SYGVKD. V lost 6 bases to trimming and J lost 0 bases; unmatched junction nucleotides: 7. The CDR3 spans 15 residues. CDR3 DNA: TGTGCCATCAGCGCGGGACAGACCATGAACACTGAAGCTTTCTTT. It is translated as CAISAGQTMNTEAFF.

In this sample, this clonotype turned up many times. This chain links TRBV9 with TRBJ2-2; 7 bases align to TRBD1. Unmatched junction bases numbered 9, after V lost 0 bases and J lost 4 bases. The CDR3 runs to 17 residues. The germline CDR1 and CDR2 sequences are SGDLS and YYNGEE. Here the CDR3 DNA reads TGTGCCAGCAGCGTAGCTAGGGACAGTCTTCTCACCGGGGAGCTGTTTTTT. Its translation: CASSVARDSLLTGELFF.

This clonotype was counted a few times. The chain has TRBV20-1 and TRBJ2-1; the D is unclear. V was pared by 6 bases and J by 7 bases, with 16 bases between. Germline V CDR1 and CDR2: DFQATT, SNEGSKA (reference sequence). This CDR3 comprises 13 residues. The CDR3 DNA sequence: TGCAGTGCAAGGCAGGACGGAAAGAATGAGCAGTTCTTC. Its protein product is CSARQDGKNEQFF.

This clonotype has more than one count but fewer than ten. The J gene is TRBJ2-3, the V gene TRBV15; no clear D. Trimming took 4 bases from V and 7 from J, leaving 9 bases between them. The CDR3 spans 12 residues. Germline CDR1 and CDR2: LNHNV and YYDKDF (reference sequence). CDR3 in amino acids: CATSNHENTQYF. In DNA form, the CDR3 reads TGTGCCACCAGCAATCACGAAAATACGCAGTATTTT.

This clonotype has a count of ten or more. The genes are TRBV10-3 and TRBJ2-7, with D perhaps matching TRBD1 (8 bases). V lost 8 bases and J lost 2, with 13 bases in between. CDR3 size: 13 residues. The germline gives CDR1 ENHRY, CDR2 SYGVKD. CDR3 in DNA: TGTGCCATCGGGGGGGACAGGCCCTACGAGCAGTACTTC. Its protein product is CAIGGDRPYEQYF.

This chain joins TRBV6-2 or TRBV6-3 and TRBJ1-2; D unresolved. The CDR3 length is 14 residues. Trimming removed 7 bases from V and 7 bases from J, with 19 bases in between. Germline CDR1 MNHEY, CDR2 SVGEGT. CDR3 in amino acids: CASKSGEFTRGYTF. CDR3 bases: TGTGCCAGCAAGTCCGGGGAATTTACGCGTGGCTACACCTTC.